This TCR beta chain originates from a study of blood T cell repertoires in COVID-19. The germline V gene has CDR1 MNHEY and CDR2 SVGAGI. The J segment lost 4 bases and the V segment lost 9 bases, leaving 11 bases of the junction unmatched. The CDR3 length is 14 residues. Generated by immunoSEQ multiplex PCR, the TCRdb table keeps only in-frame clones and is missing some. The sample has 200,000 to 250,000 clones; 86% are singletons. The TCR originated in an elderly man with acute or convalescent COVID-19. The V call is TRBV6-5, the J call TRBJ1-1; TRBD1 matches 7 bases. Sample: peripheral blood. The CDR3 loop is CASQRTGMSTEAFF. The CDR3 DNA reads TGTGCCAGTCAAAGGACAGGAATGAGCACTGAAGCTTTCTTT.